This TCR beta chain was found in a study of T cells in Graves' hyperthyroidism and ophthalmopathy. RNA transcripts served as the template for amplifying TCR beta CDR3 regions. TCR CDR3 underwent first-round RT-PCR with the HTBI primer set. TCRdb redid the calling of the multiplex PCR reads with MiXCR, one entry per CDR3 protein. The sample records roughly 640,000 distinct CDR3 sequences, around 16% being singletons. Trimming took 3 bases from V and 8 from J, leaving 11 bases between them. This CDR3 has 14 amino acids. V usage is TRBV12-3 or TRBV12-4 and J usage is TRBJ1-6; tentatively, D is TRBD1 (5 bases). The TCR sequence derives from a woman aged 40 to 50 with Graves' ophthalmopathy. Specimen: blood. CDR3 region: CASSFRDADSPLHF. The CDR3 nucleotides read TGTGCCAGCAGTTTCCGGGACGCAGATTCACCCCTCCACTTT.